Listed below are T cell receptor beta chains from one sample, sequenced in a study of CD8+ T cells in alopecia areata. The repertoire was sequenced with immunoSEQ multiplex PCR; TCRdb's copy has only in-frame clones and lacks some. The data contain fewer than 150,000 clones, approximately 80% of them singletons. The sequences come from CD8+ T cells sorted from blood, collected at week 4, from a patient treated with tofacitinib. These receptors all stem from a human donor with alopecia areata. The CDR3 runs from the conserved cysteine through the conserved F or W. D genes are given only for firm matches. Rows give clone size only sometimes, using once, few, many, or a class for an expanded clone.

d_call: TRBD2
cdr3_length: 19
clone_size: -
v_call: TRBV5-1
j_call: TRBJ2-1
cdr3_nt: TGCGCCAGCAGCTTGCAATCTAGCGGGGGCCTGAGCTCCTACAATGAGCAGTTCTTC
cdr3_aa: CASSLQSSGGLSSYNEQFF

d_call: TRBD2
cdr3_length: 17
clone_size: once
v_call: TRBV15
j_call: TRBJ2-1
cdr3_nt: TGTGCCACCAGCAGAGATGAGTCGGGGGGGCAGTGGAATGAGCAGTTCTTC
cdr3_aa: CATSRDESGGQWNEQFF

d_call: -
cdr3_length: 13
clone_size: once
v_call: TRBV2
j_call: TRBJ2-5
cdr3_nt: TGTGCCAGCAGATGGGACTTTCAAGAGACCCAGTACTTC
cdr3_aa: CASRWDFQETQYF

d_call: -
cdr3_length: 14
clone_size: once
v_call: TRBV27
j_call: TRBJ1-1
cdr3_nt: TGTGCCAGCAGTTTATCGATCACAGTCACTGAAGCTTTCTTT
cdr3_aa: CASSLSITVTEAFF

d_call: -
cdr3_length: 15
clone_size: -
v_call: TRBV7-2
j_call: TRBJ1-1
cdr3_nt: TGTGCCAGCAGCTTAGCTCCAGGGATGAACACTGAAGCTTTCTTT
cdr3_aa: CASSLAPGMNTEAFF

d_call: -
cdr3_length: 12
clone_size: -
v_call: TRBV25-1
j_call: TRBJ1-2
cdr3_nt: TGTGCCAGCAACAGCCTCGGGGGCGGCTACACCTTC
cdr3_aa: CASNSLGGGYTF

d_call: -
cdr3_length: 14
clone_size: -
v_call: TRBV27
j_call: TRBJ2-1
cdr3_nt: TGTGCCACCTCCGGGGGAGCCTCCTACAATGAGCAGTTCTTC
cdr3_aa: CATSGGASYNEQFF

d_call: -
cdr3_length: 14
clone_size: -
v_call: TRBV7-9
j_call: TRBJ2-7
cdr3_nt: TGTGCCAGCAGCTTAAGTGCGGACCCCTCCGAGCAGTACTTC
cdr3_aa: CASSLSADPSEQYF

d_call: -
cdr3_length: 16
clone_size: -
v_call: TRBV7-9
j_call: TRBJ1-2
cdr3_nt: TGTGCCAGCAGCTTAGCGGTCGGGGCGTTCGCTAATGGCTACACCTTC
cdr3_aa: CASSLAVGAFANGYTF

d_call: -
cdr3_length: 13
clone_size: -
v_call: TRBV10-3
j_call: TRBJ2-7
cdr3_nt: TGTGCCATCAGTAGGGGGTTGGAGGACGAGCAGTACTTC
cdr3_aa: CAISRGLEDEQYF

d_call: -
cdr3_length: 15
clone_size: -
v_call: TRBV4-3
j_call: TRBJ1-2
cdr3_nt: TGCGCCAGCAGCCCCGGGGTCTCGAGTTCATATGGCTACACCTTC
cdr3_aa: CASSPGVSSSYGYTF

d_call: -
cdr3_length: 13
clone_size: -
v_call: TRBV4-3
j_call: TRBJ2-7
cdr3_nt: TGCGCCAGCAGCCAAGGGATTTCCTACGAGCAGTACTTC
cdr3_aa: CASSQGISYEQYF

d_call: -
cdr3_length: 12
clone_size: -
v_call: TRBV6-5
j_call: TRBJ2-1
cdr3_nt: TGTGCCAGCAGCCCGACGGGCAATGAGCAGTTCTTC
cdr3_aa: CASSPTGNEQFF

d_call: -
cdr3_length: 12
clone_size: -
v_call: TRBV6-6
j_call: TRBJ2-1
cdr3_nt: TGTGCCAGCAGTCTCCATGGCGCTGAGCAGTTCTTC
cdr3_aa: CASSLHGAEQFF

d_call: TRBD1
cdr3_length: 15
clone_size: -
v_call: TRBV6-5
j_call: TRBJ1-1
cdr3_nt: TGTGCCAGCAGTTACTTAGGGACAGGGGGAGCTGAAGCTTTCTTT
cdr3_aa: CASSYLGTGGAEAFF

d_call: -
cdr3_length: 14
clone_size: -
v_call: TRBV4-1
j_call: TRBJ2-7
cdr3_nt: TGCGCCAGCAGCCAAGAGGCGGTACCCTACGAGCAGTACTTC
cdr3_aa: CASSQEAVPYEQYF

d_call: -
cdr3_length: 17
clone_size: -
v_call: TRBV7-9
j_call: TRBJ2-3
cdr3_nt: TGTGCCAGCAGCCTATCCAGATACAGGGCCCGCACAGATACGCAGTATTTT
cdr3_aa: CASSLSRYRARTDTQYF

d_call: TRBD2
cdr3_length: 15
clone_size: -
v_call: TRBV7-8
j_call: TRBJ2-1
cdr3_nt: TGTGCCAGCAGCTTAGTGGTAGCGGGGCGAAATGAGCAGTTCTTC
cdr3_aa: CASSLVVAGRNEQFF

d_call: -
cdr3_length: 16
clone_size: -
v_call: TRBV27
j_call: TRBJ1-6
cdr3_nt: TGTGCCAGCAGTCCCGGGTCCTTCTCCTATAATTCACCCCTCCACTTT
cdr3_aa: CASSPGSFSYNSPLHF

d_call: TRBD1
cdr3_length: 14
clone_size: -
v_call: TRBV6-5
j_call: TRBJ1-1
cdr3_nt: TGTGCCAGCAGTTACTTCGGACAGGGGGCTGAAGCTTTCTTT
cdr3_aa: CASSYFGQGAEAFF

d_call: TRBD1
cdr3_length: 14
clone_size: once
v_call: TRBV13
j_call: TRBJ1-1
cdr3_nt: TGTGCCAGCAGCTCAGAGGGGGCTAGCACTGAAGCTTTCTTT
cdr3_aa: CASSSEGASTEAFF

d_call: -
cdr3_length: 14
clone_size: -
v_call: TRBV7-8
j_call: TRBJ2-3
cdr3_nt: TGTGCCAGCAGCTTAGTGGGCCGGGTGGATACGCAGTATTTT
cdr3_aa: CASSLVGRVDTQYF

d_call: TRBD1
cdr3_length: 16
clone_size: -
v_call: TRBV7-9
j_call: TRBJ2-5
cdr3_nt: TGTGCCAGCAGCTCCACTTCCTCAGGGGGCCGAGAGACCCAGTACTTC
cdr3_aa: CASSSTSSGGRETQYF

d_call: -
cdr3_length: 15
clone_size: -
v_call: TRBV4-1
j_call: TRBJ2-2
cdr3_nt: TGCGCCAGCAGCCAAGATGGGGGTTACACCGGGGAGCTGTTTTTT
cdr3_aa: CASSQDGGYTGELFF

d_call: -
cdr3_length: 18
clone_size: -
v_call: TRBV11-2
j_call: TRBJ2-2
cdr3_nt: TGTGCCAGCAGCAGTCCCATGTTTGTGGGACTCAACACCGGGGAGCTGTTTTTT
cdr3_aa: CASSSPMFVGLNTGELFF

d_call: -
cdr3_length: 13
clone_size: -
v_call: TRBV7-9
j_call: TRBJ1-1
cdr3_nt: TGTGCCAGCAGCTTAGAGTTTGCGAGTGAAGCTTTCTTT
cdr3_aa: CASSLEFASEAFF

d_call: TRBD1
cdr3_length: 14
clone_size: -
v_call: TRBV4-3
j_call: TRBJ2-5
cdr3_nt: TGCGCCAGCAGCCAACGTGACAGGGCAGAGACCCAGTACTTC
cdr3_aa: CASSQRDRAETQYF

d_call: -
cdr3_length: 13
clone_size: -
v_call: TRBV29-1
j_call: TRBJ2-7
cdr3_nt: TGCAGCGTTTACGCGGACAGTTACTACGAGCAGTACTTC
cdr3_aa: CSVYADSYYEQYF

d_call: -
cdr3_length: 13
clone_size: -
v_call: TRBV5-6
j_call: TRBJ2-7
cdr3_nt: TGTGCCAGCAGCCTAGACAGCTACTACGAGCAGTACTTC
cdr3_aa: CASSLDSYYEQYF

d_call: -
cdr3_length: 14
clone_size: -
v_call: TRBV7-8
j_call: TRBJ2-7
cdr3_nt: TGTGCCAGCAGCCAAGGCACAGGAACCTACGAGCAGTACTTC
cdr3_aa: CASSQGTGTYEQYF

d_call: -
cdr3_length: 13
clone_size: -
v_call: TRBV2
j_call: TRBJ2-7
cdr3_nt: TGTGCCAGCAGTTTGGGGATTCCTTACGAGCAGTACTTC
cdr3_aa: CASSLGIPYEQYF

d_call: TRBD1
cdr3_length: 16
clone_size: -
v_call: TRBV23-1
j_call: TRBJ2-3
cdr3_nt: TGCGCCAGCAGTCAATCGGGACAGGAACACACAGATACGCAGTATTTT
cdr3_aa: CASSQSGQEHTDTQYF

d_call: -
cdr3_length: 15
clone_size: -
v_call: TRBV6-5
j_call: TRBJ2-6
cdr3_nt: TGTGCCAGCGGAAGTTGGGCGACTGGGGCCAACGTCCTGACTTTC
cdr3_aa: CASGSWATGANVLTF